Following are 5 T cell receptor beta chains from one sample sequenced in a study of blood T cell repertoires in COVID-19. This table comes from immunoSEQ multiplex PCR, and its TCRdb copy is limited to in-frame clones, with some not included. The sample has about 130,000 clones, 60% to 75% seen once. Material: peripheral blood. These TCRs come from a woman in her 70s with acute or convalescent COVID-19.

The chain uses TRBV5-1 and TRBJ2-5; 8 bases align to TRBD2. Germline V gene lookup returns CDR1 SGHRS and CDR2 YFSETQ. Trimming at V came to 5 bases and at J to 4 bases, leaving 10 bases not matched to a gene. The CDR3 spans 15 residues. The CDR3: CASSPGRGGPETQYF. The CDR3 DNA is TGCGCCAGCAGTCCCGGCCGGGGGGGCCCAGAGACCCAGTACTTC.

V and J are TRBV7-9 and TRBJ1-3; TRBD1 is a possible D gene (5 bases). The V gene lost 10 bases and the J gene lost 2 bases, with 21 bases spanning the gap. CDR1 and CDR2 (germline): SEHNR, FQNEAQ (reference sequence). There are 16 residues in the CDR3. For the CDR3, the DNA is TGTGCCATCACTGACCCTCGACCAGGGACTGGAAACACCATATATTTT. This gives the protein CAITDPRPGTGNTIYF.

The chain has TRBV27 and TRBJ1-2; 7 positions agree with TRBD1. V was pared by 4 bases and J by 8 bases, with 10 bases of the junction left unmatched. This CDR3 region has 14 residues. The germline V gene has CDR1 MNHEY and CDR2 SMNVEV (reference sequence). This chain's CDR3 is CASSSLTGLRGYTF. In DNA, the CDR3 is TGTGCCAGCAGTTCTCTGACAGGGCTTCGAGGCTACACCTTC.

The table lists this clone with a count of one. The V and J genes are TRBV5-6 and TRBJ2-3, with 8 bases that match TRBD2. Unmatched junction bases numbered 7, after V lost 4 bases and J lost 6 bases. CDR3 length: 14 amino acids. Germline V lookup: CDR1 SGHDT, CDR2 YYEEEE. The CDR3 spells CASSLGGVGDTQYF. CDR3 nucleotides: TGTGCCAGCAGCCTCGGGGGGGTTGGCGATACGCAGTATTTT.

The rearrangement uses TRBV12-3 or TRBV12-4 and TRBJ1-2; D gene ambiguous. V lost 3 bases to trimming and J lost 8 bases, with 13 bases between them. The CDR3 totals 13 residues. The CDR3 bases are TGTGCCAGCAGTTTCGGGCAGGCGGGGGGCTACACCTTC. It specifies CASSFGQAGGYTF.